These T cell receptor beta chains were read from a single sample in a study of T cells in Graves' hyperthyroidism and ophthalmopathy. MiXCR was run by TCRdb on the multiplex PCR reads, yielding one entry per CDR3 protein. The data contain about 400,000 distinct CDR3 sequences, about a sixth of them singletons. Sequenced: blood. All receptors come from a woman aged 18-29 years with Graves' hyperthyroidism. Each CDR3 is given with its conserved first and last residue. A D gene is named only where the DNA matches it firmly. Clone sizes are given selectively: once, few, many, or a class where the clone is expanded.

abundance | len | j_gene | v_gene | d_gene | CDR3nt | CDR3aa
many | 13 | TRBJ1-1 | TRBV27 | NA | TGTGCCAGCAGTTTAGGGGCGCCCCCTGAAGCTTTCTTT | CASSLGAPPEAFF
NA | 19 | TRBJ2-5 | TRBV7-2 | TRBD2 | TGTGCCAGCAGCTCTGAATTAGGACTAGCGGGACCCCGGGGAGAGACCCAGTACTTC | CASSSELGLAGPRGETQYF
many | 15 | TRBJ2-7 | TRBV25-1 | NA | TGTGCCAGCAGTGAATATGGTGGACGGGGGCGCGAGCAGTACTTC | CASSEYGGRGREQYF
many | 14 | TRBJ2-7 | TRBV5-5 | TRBD1 | TGTGCCAGCAGCTTCGACCTTGGGACAGACGAGCAGTACTTC | CASSFDLGTDEQYF
many | 15 | TRBJ1-4 | TRBV11-2 | NA | TGTGCCAGCAGCTTGAATCTGAATCCGGATGAAAAACTGTTTTTT | CASSLNLNPDEKLFF
NA | 11 | TRBJ1-5 | TRBV20-1 | NA | TGCAGTGCTCTGATCAGGAACGCCCAGCATTTT | CSALIRNAQHF
few | 15 | TRBJ1-2 | TRBV7-2 | TRBD1 | TGTGCCAGCAGCCCATCCCGGGACAGGGGGTCTGGCTACACCTTC | CASSPSRDRGSGYTF
many | 15 | TRBJ2-5 | TRBV28 | TRBD1 | TGTGCCAGCAGTCCCCGCGAAGGGGGCGAGGAGACCCAGTACTTC | CASSPREGGEETQYF
many | 19 | TRBJ2-7 | TRBV3-1 | TRBD2 | TGTGCCAGCAGCCAGGAGACTAGCGGGAGTCTTTGGAGGTCCTACGAGCAGTACTTC | CASSQETSGSLWRSYEQYF
many | 14 | TRBJ2-1 | TRBV12-3/TRBV12-4 | NA | TGTGCCAGCAGTTATGCGGGACCCTACAATGAGCAGTTCTTC | CASSYAGPYNEQFF
few | 14 | TRBJ1-6 | TRBV4-1 | NA | TGCGCCAGCAGCCACCCCCCGCTTAATTCACCCCTCCACTTT | CASSHPPLNSPLHF
NA | 13 | TRBJ1-1 | TRBV5-4 | NA | TGTGCCAGCAGCGAACAGGGCGGCACTGAAGCTTTCTTT | CASSEQGGTEAFF